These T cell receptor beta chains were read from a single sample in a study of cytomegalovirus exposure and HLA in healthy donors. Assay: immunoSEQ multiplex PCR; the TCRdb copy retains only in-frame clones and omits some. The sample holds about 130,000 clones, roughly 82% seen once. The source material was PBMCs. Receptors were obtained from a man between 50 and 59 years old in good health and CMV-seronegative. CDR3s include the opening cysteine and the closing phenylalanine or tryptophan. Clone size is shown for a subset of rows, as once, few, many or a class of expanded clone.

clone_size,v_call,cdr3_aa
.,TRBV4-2,CASTRGTGEETQYF
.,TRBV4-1,CASSHLGGALYEQYF
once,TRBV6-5,CASSYGLSTDTQYF
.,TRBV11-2,CASSPRRLGQGRREQYF
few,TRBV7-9,CASSRTSGGPDTQYF
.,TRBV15,CATSRETGGPKTQYF
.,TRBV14,CASSHPGRGRRANYGYTF
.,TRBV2,CASKVTGRSRYGYTF
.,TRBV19,CASSIEGRLKNIQYF
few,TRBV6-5,CASSSDRVAETQYF
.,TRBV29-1,CSVEADRANTEAFF
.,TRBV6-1,CASTDTSNSPLHF
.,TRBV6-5,CASTLDPNYGYTF
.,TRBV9,CASSVGGSSYEQYF
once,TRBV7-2,CASTWTGEGEAFF
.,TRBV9,CASSVGGADRNTEAFF
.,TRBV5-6,CASSFGTGGNSPLHF
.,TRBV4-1,CASSQEGLRSRGEKLFF
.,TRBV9,CASSPRGVTYEQYF
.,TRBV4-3,CASSLSGGDTQYF
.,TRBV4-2,CASSLTSGGDNEQFF
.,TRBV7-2,CASSFERETQYF
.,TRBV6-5,CASRSIQGEIYEQYF
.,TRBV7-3,CASSLLAGGIGELFF
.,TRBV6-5,CASSYPQGALHF
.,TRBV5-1,CASSYGQGGIGELFF
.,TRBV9,CASSARDRGYNEQFF
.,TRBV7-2,CASSLVQQETQYF
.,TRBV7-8,CASSLELNSNQPQHF
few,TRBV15,CATSSPQGSSYNEQFF
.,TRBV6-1,CASSENRDTYGYTF
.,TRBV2,CASSSSGGSRTDTQYF
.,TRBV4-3,CASSQEAARGLSDTQYF
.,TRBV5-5,CASSVEASGANVLTF
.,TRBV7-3,CASSKHDNEQFF
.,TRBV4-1,CASSQSREGTYEQYF
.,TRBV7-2,CASPDPAGGDNGYTF
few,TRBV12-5,CASGPGVPYEQYF
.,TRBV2,CASTLADYEQYF
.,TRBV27,CASSFRGARGYTF
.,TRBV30,CARRTSGEGNEQFF
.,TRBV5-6,CASSFDRAEAFF
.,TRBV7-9,CASSLASGQGGSSGNTIYF
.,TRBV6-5,CASSYSTGSSYNEQFF
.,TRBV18,CASSPFGGGTDTQYF
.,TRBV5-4,CASTPGGDQETQYF
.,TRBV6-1,CASRRTGYEAFF
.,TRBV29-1,CSVVGSGGVHNEQFF
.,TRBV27,CASKRGTYTDTQYF
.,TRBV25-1,CASSDWVEADNEQFF
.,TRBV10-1,CASSPSQDTDTQYF
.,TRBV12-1,CASSRPTGEAEAFF
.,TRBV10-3,CAISGVGTGNSPLHF
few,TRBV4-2,CASSQDVGRGGYGYTF
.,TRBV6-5,CASSTSGGAIDTQYF